These T cell receptor beta chains were read from a single sample in a study of multiple sclerosis patients with progressive multifocal leukoencephalopathy. Sequencing used immunoSEQ multiplex PCR; TCRdb keeps in-frame clones, though not all of them. The sample gives some 25,000 clones, approximately 90% of which show up once; 2% to 2.5% is in the top ten. The material was PBMCs, obtained from a patient treated with natalizumab. These receptors were taken from a man aged 25-45 years with multiple sclerosis. The CDR3 runs from the conserved cysteine through the conserved F or W. The D gene is left open where the match is weak. The size entry is marked missing in some rows and otherwise reads once, few, many or a size class.

V gene	D gene	J gene	clone size	CDR3 DNA	CDR3 protein
TRBV6-6	.	TRBJ2-5	.	TGTGCCAGCAGCCCCGGGGAGACCCAGTACTTC	CASSPGETQYF
TRBV18	.	TRBJ1-2	.	TGTGCCAGCTCACCCAACTTCCGACAGAACTATGGCTACACCTTC	CASSPNFRQNYGYTF
TRBV30	.	TRBJ2-7	.	TGTGCCTGGATGCGCCGGGACTTTTCATCCTACGAGCAGTACTTC	CAWMRRDFSSYEQYF
TRBV4-1	.	TRBJ2-2	few	TGCGCCAGCAGCCAAAGTAGCGGTCCCGCCGGGGAGCTGTTTTTT	CASSQSSGPAGELFF
TRBV19	.	TRBJ1-1	.	TGTGCCAATAGTACCCGGACAGTGTTCGCTTTCTTT	CANSTRTVFAFF
TRBV7-9	TRBD1	TRBJ1-2	.	TGTGCCAGTCCAGGGGGCGGTAACTATGGCTACACCTTC	CASPGGGNYGYTF
TRBV5-1	.	TRBJ1-1	.	TGCGCCAGCAGCTTGAATCAGGGTGTAACTGAAGCTTTCTTT	CASSLNQGVTEAFF
TRBV5-6	.	TRBJ2-2	.	TGTGCCAGCAGCTTGACCTCGTACACCGGGGAGCTGTTTTTT	CASSLTSYTGELFF
TRBV7-8	TRBD2	TRBJ2-1	.	TGTGCCAGCAGCTTAGGAGCGGGAGGCCCCGGTGAGCAGTTCTTC	CASSLGAGGPGEQFF
TRBV6-4	.	TRBJ1-1	.	TGTGCCAGCAGTGACCCCCTGCCTGGGCTGGAGAAGAACACTGAAGCTTTCTTT	CASSDPLPGLEKNTEAFF
TRBV2	.	TRBJ2-3	.	TGTGCCAGCAATCATGACAGACCTAGCACAGATACGCAGTATTTT	CASNHDRPSTDTQYF
TRBV27	TRBD2	TRBJ2-1	once	TGTGCCAGCAGTTTAGGTAGCGGGATTTACAATGAGCAGTTCTTC	CASSLGSGIYNEQFF
TRBV6-6	.	TRBJ1-5	few	TGTGCCAGCGCCGCAGCTCCATATAGCAATCAGCCCCAGCATTTT	CASAAAPYSNQPQHF
TRBV12-5	TRBD1	TRBJ1-5	.	TGTGCTAGTGGGCTGACAGGGGTGCAGCCCCAGCATTTT	CASGLTGVQPQHF
TRBV7-9	.	TRBJ2-2	.	TGTGCCAGCAGCCCCTGGGAGGGGGGGAACACCGGGGAGCTGTTTTTT	CASSPWEGGNTGELFF
TRBV9	.	TRBJ2-1	once	TGTGCCAGCAGCGTAGTAGCAGGGTACAATGAGCAGTTCTTC	CASSVVAGYNEQFF
TRBV15	.	TRBJ2-2	few	TGTGCCACCAGCAGCCACCCTCCGGGGAGCACCGGGGAGCTGTTTTTT	CATSSHPPGSTGELFF
TRBV25-1	TRBD1	TRBJ2-7	.	TGTGCCAGCAGTCCTCAAGCAGGGACAGGGGGCCACGAGCAGTACTTC	CASSPQAGTGGHEQYF
TRBV27	.	TRBJ1-4	.	TGTGCCAGCAGTACATGGGGACACCCTAGGACTAATGAAAAACTGTTTTTT	CASSTWGHPRTNEKLFF
TRBV28	.	TRBJ1-6	once	TGTGCCAGCAGCCTAGGGGGTTCCTATAATTCACCCCTCCACTTT	CASSLGGSYNSPLHF
TRBV5-4	.	TRBJ2-2	.	TGTGCCAGCAGCCCGCCCGGGACCGGGGAGCTGTTTTTT	CASSPPGTGELFF
TRBV7-9	.	TRBJ2-7	.	TGTGCCAGCAGCACTGGGGCCAACGAGCAGTACTTC	CASSTGANEQYF
TRBV11-2	TRBD2	TRBJ2-1	.	TGTGCCAGCAGCATACCGGGACTAGCGTTTCATGAGCAGTTCTTC	CASSIPGLAFHEQFF
TRBV4-3	.	TRBJ1-1	.	TGCGCCAGCAGCCAACGCTGGGTGAACACTGAAGCTTTCTTT	CASSQRWVNTEAFF
TRBV4-1	.	TRBJ2-7	.	TGCGCCAGCAGCCAACGCCTTGTCTCCTACGAGCAGTACTTC	CASSQRLVSYEQYF
TRBV19	TRBD1	TRBJ2-5	.	TGTGCCAGTAGTCCGACCGGGACAGTGGGTCGGGAGACCCAGTACTTC	CASSPTGTVGRETQYF
TRBV10-3	.	TRBJ2-2	.	TGTGCCACCGGGACCGTTGGGGAGCTGTTTTTT	CATGTVGELFF
TRBV7-9	TRBD2	TRBJ2-5	.	TGTGCCAGCAGCTACAGACTAGCGGCCAACCAAGAGACCCAGTACTTC	CASSYRLAANQETQYF
TRBV5-4	.	TRBJ2-3	.	TGTGCCAGCAGCTTTCTTGCCGGGGAAGATACGCAGTATTTT	CASSFLAGEDTQYF
TRBV5-1	.	TRBJ2-1	.	TGCGCCAGCAGCACGGGACGGATCAATGAGCAGTTCTTC	CASSTGRINEQFF
TRBV6-5	.	TRBJ2-5	.	TGTGCCAGCAGTCCCGGACCGCAGATGAGCGTCCAGTACTTC	CASSPGPQMSVQYF
TRBV10-3	TRBD1	TRBJ2-7	.	TGTGCCGCGCCCGGGACAGCTCCTGGAGAGCAGTACTTC	CAAPGTAPGEQYF
TRBV10-3	.	TRBJ1-4	.	TGTGCCATCAGTGAGGCAGGAGCCTTGGAAAAACTGTTTTTT	CAISEAGALEKLFF
TRBV6-5	.	TRBJ1-1	.	TGTGCCAGCAGCACCTTCGGGACGGCGAACACTGAAGCTTTCTTT	CASSTFGTANTEAFF
TRBV21-1	.	TRBJ2-1	.	TGTGCCAGCAGCAAAGCTGGTCGGGAGGTATCCTACAATGAGCAGTTCTTC	CASSKAGREVSYNEQFF
TRBV11-1	TRBD2	TRBJ2-5	.	TGTGCCAGCAGCTTTTCCAGGAGCGGGAGATCAGAGACCCAGTACTTC	CASSFSRSGRSETQYF
TRBV7-9	.	TRBJ2-4	.	TGTGCCAGCAGCTTAGCGGAGCTGTCCAAAAACATTCAGTACTTC	CASSLAELSKNIQYF
TRBV28	.	TRBJ1-2	.	TGTGCCAGCACCCTTTCTCATGGGGGCTACACCTTC	CASTLSHGGYTF
TRBV19	.	TRBJ1-1	.	TGTGCCAGTACCCTCTACACTGAAGCTTTCTTT	CASTLYTEAFF
TRBV6-1	.	TRBJ2-1	.	TGTGCCAGCAGCGGGAGGGGGACAGTGTACAATGAGCAGTTCTTC	CASSGRGTVYNEQFF
TRBV7-8	TRBD2	TRBJ2-1	.	TGTGCCAGCAGCCCCCAAGGACTAGCGGCTACTTCCTACAATGAGCAGTTCTTC	CASSPQGLAATSYNEQFF
TRBV4-2	.	TRBJ2-2	.	TGTGCCAGCAGCCCCCCGGGCCGGACCCTTGCCGGGGAGCTGTTTTTT	CASSPPGRTLAGELFF